This TCR beta chain was documented in a study of cytomegalovirus exposure and HLA in healthy donors. Study-level findings and limits: Reported results showed that the classifier diagnosed cytomegalovirus status with high specificity and sensitivity. When the data were analyzed later, several of the most significant clusters appeared to be linked to common viral pathogens. Apparent HLA restriction characterized most CMV-associated TCR beta chains in a later analysis.

Worth noting for this clone: Its antigen is as yet unknown.

13 Jbeta primers and 60 Vbeta primers were used for the PCR. Profiled with immunoSEQ multiplex PCR; TCRdb holds only in-frame clones, not every one. The sample shows 70,000 to 80,000 clones, and approximately 2.7% sits with its ten largest clones. Sequenced material: PBMCs. The TCR comes from a man aged 35 to 55 in good health and CMV-seronegative.

The CDR3 protein is CASSDEGQGSARNSPLHF. The CDR3 DNA is TGTGCCAGCAGTGATGAGGGACAGGGAAGCGCTCGGAATTCACCCCTCCACTTT. The chain combines TRBV6-1 with TRBJ1-6, with 9 bases fitting TRBD1. The CDR3 sequence is 18 residues long. J was trimmed by 7 bases and V by 3 bases; bases with no gene match: 13. Germline assignment: CDR1 MNHNS and CDR2 SASEGT.